This T cell receptor beta chain emerged from a study of cytomegalovirus exposure and HLA in healthy donors. As concerns this clone: As yet, its antigen is unknown.

CDR1 and CDR2 from the germline V gene are SGHNT and YYREEE (reference sequence). This CDR3 contains 15 residues. The ends lost 0 bases at V and 2 bases at J; junction bases unmatched: 3. Method: immunoSEQ multiplex PCR; TCRdb's copy keeps in-frame clones and lacks some. The sample gives approximately 280,000 clones, approximately 83% of which show up once; 0.9% to 1.1% is in the top ten. General study points: Specificity for CMV antigens was confirmed in vitro for a few of the CMV-associated chains. Most TCR sequences showed up rarely, but some public TCRs showed up in many donors.

The donors were part of the validation cohort of 95 to 150 subjects. That cohort was separate from the first cohort, which comprised 700 or so subjects. V is TRBV5-4 and J is TRBJ2-7, with 9 bases identical to TRBD1. Input material: PBMCs. This TCR derives from a woman between 18 and 30 years old in good health and CMV-seronegative. The CDR3 loop is CASSLGDRDAYEQYF. The CDR3 nucleotides are TGTGCCAGCAGCTTGGGGGACAGGGACGCCTACGAGCAGTACTTC.